This T cell receptor beta chain comes out of a study of OX40 agonist ivuxolimab in advanced cancers. For the wider study: Ivuxolimab was an agonistic, fully human IgG2 monoclonal antibody directed against OX40 (CD134), a costimulatory receptor. Intravenous ivuxolimab was administered to patients every 2 weeks at six dose levels: 0.01, 0.1, 0.3, 1.5, 3 and 10 mg/kg. Of the roughly 50 dose-escalation patients, hepatocellular carcinoma was present in about 20, melanoma in around 15, renal cell carcinoma in 9 and head and neck cancer in 9. In the dose-escalation cohort, roughly four fifths of patients were male, and the mean age was approximately 64 years, with a range of 23 to 79. Prior anti-PD-1, anti-PD-L1 or anti-CTLA-4 therapy was permitted, and approximately 40% of dose-escalation patients had received checkpoint inhibitors. Partial responses were achieved by three dose-escalation patients, of whom one had hepatocellular carcinoma and two had cutaneous melanoma. Peripheral TCRbeta sequencing aimed to test whether ivuxolimab altered TCR sequence diversity and caused clonal T-cell expansion. The paper reports the monotherapy dose-escalation portion (N of about 52 patients) of the phase I ivuxolimab trial. Study-wide findings and limitations: Clonal expansion of both CD4+ and CD8+ blood T cells was observed from baseline to week 6 at doses 0.1 to 3.0 mg/kg. Low levels of normalized T-cell clonal expansion were also seen in some nonresponding patients. In the 0.1-3.0 mg/kg groups, partial responders had among the lowest normalized peripheral clonal expansion, particularly in CD8+ T cells. The antigen specificity of the peripheral T cells that underwent clonal expansion was not determined. After ivuxolimab, CD8+ T cells had more expanded clones than CD4+ T cells on average.

The trial excluded patients who had a history of autoimmune disease or who were on systemic immunosuppression. Peripheral blood for TCR sequencing was collected from all dose cohorts at baseline, on cycle 4 day 1, and on cycle 7 day 1. Samples came from an open-label, multicenter, first-in-human phase I dose-escalation trial of ivuxolimab. The trial enrolled adults with locally advanced or metastatic head and neck squamous cell, hepatocellular, melanoma or renal cell carcinoma. Before TCR sequencing, CD4+ and CD8+ T cells were separately sorted from peripheral blood. Genomic DNA was extracted from sorted cells for sequencing of the TCRbeta CDR3 region. TCRbeta CDR3 regions were sequenced using the immunoSEQ Assay. TCRdb carries this immuneACCESS record with in-frame sequences only. Its versions omit some clonotypes, under half of them owing to an unresolved V gene in the studies checked, with the rest unexplained. For this sample there are some 45,000 clones; more than 75% appear just once. Approximately 18% of the sample comes from the top ten.

Of note for this clone: Its cognate antigen has yet to be identified. Per-base quality was not reported, and no clone a single base away is much larger than it.

The cysteine opens and the phenylalanine closes a CDR3 of 15 amino acids. Only the CDR3 DNA stays, 45 bases, in frame from base 1. CDR1 and CDR2, per the germline V gene (reference sequence), are SEHNR and FQNEAQ. A distance of 10 bases separates the germline ends of V and J, which lose 1 base and 1 base respectively. The sample consisted of CD4+ or CD8+ T cells sorted from blood, taken in a trial of the OX40 agonist ivuxolimab. The TCR originated in an adult with an advanced solid tumor such as melanoma, head and neck, liver or kidney cancer. Recombination connected TRBV7-9 to TRBJ1-1; there is no confident call for the D gene. The sequenced DNA: TGTGCCAGCAGCTTAGTATCGGCAGGGAACACTGAAGCTTTCTTT. The resulting protein is CASSLVSAGNTEAFF.